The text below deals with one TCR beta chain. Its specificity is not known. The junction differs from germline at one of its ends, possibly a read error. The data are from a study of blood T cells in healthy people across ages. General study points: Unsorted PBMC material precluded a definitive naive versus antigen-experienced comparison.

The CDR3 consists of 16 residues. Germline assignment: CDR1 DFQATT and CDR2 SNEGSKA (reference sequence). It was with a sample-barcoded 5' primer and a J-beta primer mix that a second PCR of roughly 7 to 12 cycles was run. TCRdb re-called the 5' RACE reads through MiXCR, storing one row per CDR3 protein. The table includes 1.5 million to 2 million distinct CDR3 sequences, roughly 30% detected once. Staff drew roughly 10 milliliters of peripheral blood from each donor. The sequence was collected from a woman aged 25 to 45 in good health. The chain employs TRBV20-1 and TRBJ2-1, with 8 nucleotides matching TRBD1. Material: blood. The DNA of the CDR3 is TGCAGTGCTAAATTCGTCCAGGGGGCGCTTTACAATGAGCGGTTCTTC. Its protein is CSAKFVQGALYNERFF.